This T cell receptor beta chain was obtained from a study of T cells in localized non-small cell lung cancer. Profiling relied on immunoSEQ multiplex PCR, and the TCRdb table lists in-frame clones only, not all of them. The sample consists of about 21,000 clones, 70% to 90% of them appearing once. About this clone: The target antigen is unknown.

The CDR3 sequence is 14 residues long. V was clipped by 6 bases and J by 10 bases; unmatched bases: 9. Germline CDR1 SNHLY, CDR2 FYNNEI. Findings of the study overall: Those with higher blood T cell density had longer overall survival.

V gene TRBV2 combines with J gene TRBJ1-4, with 9 nucleotides matching TRBD1. This clonotype originated in a male donor aged 60 or over with stage II lung adenocarcinoma. The material sequenced was peripheral blood mononuclear cells, taken before any cancer treatment. The CDR3 bases are TGTGCCAGCAGCGCCCCGGGACAGGGATCAAAACTGTTTTTT. This gives the protein CASSAPGQGSKLFF.